This is a list of T cell receptor beta chains from one sample in a study of T cell clones after liver transplantation. Libraries were prepared by immunoSEQ multiplex PCR; TCRdb keeps only in-frame clonotypes and omits some of them. The sample holds roughly 120,000 clones, around nine tenths seen once. Specimen: CD4+ T cells from blood, collected 12 months after liver transplant. These receptors all come from a human patient who received a liver transplant. Some T cells may be provided by the graft donor. The CDR3 runs from the conserved cysteine through the conserved F or W. The D gene is left open where the match is weak. Only some rows state a clone size, as once, few, many or a class for expanded clones.

once,TRBJ2-5,TRBD1,TRBV25-1,CASSELGTGTRKETQYF,TGTGCCAGCAGTGAATTGGGGACAGGGACACGGAAAGAGACCCAGTACTTC
-,TRBJ2-7,-,TRBV29-1,CSAQLSGNPYEQYF,TGCAGCGCCCAATTGAGCGGAAATCCCTACGAGCAGTACTTC
-,TRBJ1-5,-,TRBV6-1,CASSDDPSLANQPQHF,TGTGCCAGCAGTGACGACCCCAGTTTGGCCAATCAGCCCCAGCATTTT
-,TRBJ2-6,-,TRBV11-3,CASSSLTGWGDRSGANVLTF,TGTGCCAGCAGCTCCTTAACAGGGTGGGGTGATCGTTCTGGGGCCAACGTCCTGACTTTC
once,TRBJ1-5,-,TRBV6-6,CASSYELGGNQPQHF,TGTGCCAGCAGTTACGAGTTAGGGGGCAATCAGCCCCAGCATTTT
once,TRBJ1-4,-,TRBV5-8,CASSLVQGEKLFF,TGTGCCAGCAGCTTGGTTCAGGGAGAAAAACTGTTTTTT
-,TRBJ2-7,-,TRBV6-1,CASSALATEQYF,TGTGCCAGCAGTGCCCTCGCGACCGAGCAGTACTTC
few,TRBJ2-7,-,TRBV18,CASSPVVSQDYEQYF,TGTGCCAGCTCACCAGTCGTCAGCCAAGACTACGAGCAGTACTTC
-,TRBJ2-3,TRBD2,TRBV28,CASRPGSGSGDTQYF,TGTGCCAGCAGGCCCGGTAGCGGGAGTGGAGATACGCAGTATTTT
-,TRBJ1-5,TRBD1,TRBV27,CASSRGTGSNQPQHF,TGTGCCAGCAGTCGTGGGACAGGGAGCAATCAGCCCCAGCATTTT
-,TRBJ2-3,TRBD2,TRBV6-1,CASSSRSSGADTQYF,TGTGCCAGCAGTTCACGGTCTAGCGGGGCAGATACGCAGTATTTT
-,TRBJ1-1,-,TRBV7-2,CASSPQTASGVNTEAFF,TGTGCCAGCAGCCCCCAGACAGCCTCCGGAGTGAACACTGAAGCTTTCTTT
-,TRBJ1-4,TRBD1,TRBV4-2,CASSAHRRQGTNEKLFF,TGTGCCAGCAGCGCACACCGCCGACAGGGGACTAATGAAAAACTGTTTTTT